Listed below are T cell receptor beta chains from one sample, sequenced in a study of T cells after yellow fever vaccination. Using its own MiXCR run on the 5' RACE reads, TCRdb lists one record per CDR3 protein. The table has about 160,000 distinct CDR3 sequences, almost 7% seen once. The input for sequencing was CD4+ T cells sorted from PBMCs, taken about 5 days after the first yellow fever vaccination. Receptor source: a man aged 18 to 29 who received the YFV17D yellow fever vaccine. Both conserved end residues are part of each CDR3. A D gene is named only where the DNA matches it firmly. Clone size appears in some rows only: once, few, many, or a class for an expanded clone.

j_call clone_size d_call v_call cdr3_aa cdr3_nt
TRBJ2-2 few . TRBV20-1 CSAREGLAGELFF TGCAGTGCTAGAGAAGGTCTGGCCGGGGAGCTGTTTTTT
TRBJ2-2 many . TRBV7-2 CASSLATGDTGELFF TGTGCCAGCAGCTTAGCGACGGGGGACACCGGGGAGCTGTTTTTT
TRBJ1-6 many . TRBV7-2 CASSSQAGDSPLHF TGTGCCAGCAGCTCCCAGGCCGGGGATTCACCCCTCCACTTT
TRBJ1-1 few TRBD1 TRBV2 CASIIDRDTEAFF TGTGCCAGCATTATAGACAGGGACACTGAAGCTTTCTTT
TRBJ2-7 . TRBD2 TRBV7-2 CASSLSGGASYEQYF TGTGCCAGCAGCTTAAGCGGGGGGGCTTCATACGAGCAGTACTTC
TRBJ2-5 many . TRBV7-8 CASSIDSGETQYF TGTGCCAGCAGCATCGACAGTGGAGAGACCCAGTACTTC
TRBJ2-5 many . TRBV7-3 CASSPGARETQYF TGTGCCAGCAGCCCCGGGGCAAGGGAGACCCAGTACTTC
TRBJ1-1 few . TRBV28 CASSSVGGENTEAFF TGTGCCAGCAGTTCTGTCGGGGGAGAGAACACTGAAGCTTTCTTT
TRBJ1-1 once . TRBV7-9 CASRSTHTEAFF TGTGCCAGCAGGAGTACTCACACTGAAGCTTTCTTT
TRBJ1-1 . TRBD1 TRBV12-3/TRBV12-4 CASSFPRQGTTEAFF TGTGCCAGCAGTTTCCCCAGACAGGGTACCACTGAAGCTTTCTTT
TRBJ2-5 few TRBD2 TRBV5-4 CASSRKAGDQETQYF TGTGCCAGCAGCCGCAAGGCGGGGGACCAAGAGACCCAGTACTTC
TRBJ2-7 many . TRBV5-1 CASSLDSPLYYEQYF TGCGCCAGCAGCTTGGACTCCCCGCTATACTACGAGCAGTACTTC
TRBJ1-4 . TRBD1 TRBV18 CASSRAGTGSSNEKLFF TGTGCCAGCTCACGGGCCGGGACAGGGTCGTCTAATGAAAAACTGTTTTTT
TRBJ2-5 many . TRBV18 CASSPQGSYQETQYF TGTGCCAGCTCACCCCAGGGTTCTTACCAAGAGACCCAGTACTTC
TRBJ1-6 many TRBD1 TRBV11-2 CASSRQGPTNSPLHF TGTGCCAGCAGCAGACAGGGGCCTACCAATTCACCCCTCCACTTT
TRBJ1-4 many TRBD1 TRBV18 CASSPGTENEKLFF TGTGCCAGCTCACCCGGGACAGAAAATGAAAAACTGTTTTTT
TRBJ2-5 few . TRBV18 CASSLYSGTDQETQYF TGTGCCAGCTCTCTTTACTCCGGGACGGACCAAGAGACCCAGTACTTC
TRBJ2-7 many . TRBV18 CASSPAHEQYF TGTGCCAGCTCACCGGCCCACGAGCAGTACTTC
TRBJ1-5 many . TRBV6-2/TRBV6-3 CASSYSTGSSNQPQHF TGTGCCAGCAGTTACTCTACAGGGTCTAGCAATCAGCCCCAGCATTTT
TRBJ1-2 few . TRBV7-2 CASSLELGRYTF TGTGCCAGCAGCTTAGAGCTGGGGAGGTACACCTTC
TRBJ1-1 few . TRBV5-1 CASSLVAGANTEAFF TGCGCCAGCAGCTTGGTGGCAGGCGCGAACACTGAAGCTTTCTTT
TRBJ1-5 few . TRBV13 CASSLRGQGNQPQHF TGTGCCAGCAGCTTAAGAGGGCAGGGAAATCAGCCCCAGCATTTT
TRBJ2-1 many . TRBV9 CASSSDTSSYNEQFF TGTGCCAGCAGCTCCGACACGAGCTCCTACAATGAGCAGTTCTTC
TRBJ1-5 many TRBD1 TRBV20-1 CSASIRDRVSQPQHF TGCAGTGCTAGTATCCGGGACAGGGTTTCTCAGCCCCAGCATTTT
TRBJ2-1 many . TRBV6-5 CASSRVGLMSYNEQFF TGTGCCAGCAGCCGGGTCGGACTGATGTCCTACAATGAGCAGTTCTTC
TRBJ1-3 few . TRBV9 CASSVAPSSGNTIYF TGTGCCAGCAGCGTAGCCCCAAGCTCTGGAAACACCATATATTTT
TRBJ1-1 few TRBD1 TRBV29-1 CSAPTGGNTEAFF TGCAGCGCCCCAACAGGGGGGAACACTGAAGCTTTCTTT
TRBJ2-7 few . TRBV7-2 CASSLSGLNPYEQYF TGTGCCAGCAGCTTGTCGGGCCTCAACCCCTACGAGCAGTACTTC
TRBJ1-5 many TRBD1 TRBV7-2 CASSADRGQNQPQHF TGTGCCAGCAGCGCAGACAGGGGGCAGAATCAGCCCCAGCATTTT
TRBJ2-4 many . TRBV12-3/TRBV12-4 CASSLGLEYNIQYF TGTGCCAGCAGTTTGGGCCTCGAGTATAACATTCAGTACTTC
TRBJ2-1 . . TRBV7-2 CASSLALDTYNEQFF TGTGCCAGCAGCTTAGCACTAGATACCTACAATGAGCAGTTCTTC
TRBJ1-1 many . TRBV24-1 CATSDLSERSEAFF TGTGCCACCAGTGATTTGTCGGAGCGTTCTGAAGCTTTCTTT
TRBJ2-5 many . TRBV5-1 CASSGAPTDQETQYF TGCGCCAGCAGCGGAGCCCCGACAGACCAAGAGACCCAGTACTTC
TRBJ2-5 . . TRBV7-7 CASSQPGRPETQYF TGTGCTAGCAGCCAGCCGGGACGGCCAGAGACCCAGTACTTC
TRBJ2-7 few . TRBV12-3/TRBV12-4 CASSLGGQDYEQYF TGTGCCAGCAGTTTGGGGGGCCAGGATTACGAGCAGTACTTC
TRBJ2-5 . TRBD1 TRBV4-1 CASSQDPGTGQTQYF TGCGCCAGCAGCCAAGATCCCGGGACAGGGCAGACCCAGTACTTC
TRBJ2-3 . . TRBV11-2 CASSLAGQGRGTQYF TGTGCCAGCAGCCTAGCCGGGCAGGGAAGGGGTACGCAGTATTTT
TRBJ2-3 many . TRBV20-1 CSARETPQYTQYF TGCAGTGCTAGGGAGACTCCTCAATATACGCAGTATTTT
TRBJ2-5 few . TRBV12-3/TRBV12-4 CASSFGRRQTQYF TGTGCCAGCAGTTTCGGGCGGCGCCAGACCCAGTACTTC
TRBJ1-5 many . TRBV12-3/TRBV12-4 CASSQDTLGHQPQHF TGTGCCAGCAGTCAAGACACCCTTGGGCATCAGCCCCAGCATTTT
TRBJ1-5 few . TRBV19 CASSILRAYSNQPQHF TGTGCCAGTAGTATCCTCAGGGCTTATAGCAATCAGCCCCAGCATTTT
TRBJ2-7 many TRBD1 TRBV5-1 CASAQTTGGERNEQYF TGCGCCAGCGCCCAGACGACAGGGGGAGAGAGAAACGAGCAGTACTTC
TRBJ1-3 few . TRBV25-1 CASSEAGALSGNTIYF TGTGCCAGCAGTGAGGCAGGGGCGCTTTCTGGAAACACCATATATTTT
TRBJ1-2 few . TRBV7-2 CASSPLYGGYTF TGTGCCAGCAGCCCGCTATATGGTGGCTACACCTTC
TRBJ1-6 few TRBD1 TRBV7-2 CASSSHGQGWNSPLHF TGTGCCAGCAGCTCCCACGGACAGGGCTGGAATTCACCCCTCCACTTT
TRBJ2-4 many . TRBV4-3 CASSQPFFGRPQNIQYF TGCGCCAGCAGCCAACCCTTCTTCGGACGGCCCCAAAACATTCAGTACTTC
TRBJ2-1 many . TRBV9 CASSVGSSYNEQFF TGTGCCAGCAGCGTAGGGAGCTCCTACAATGAGCAGTTCTTC
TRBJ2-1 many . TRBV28 CASRFPLSNEQFF TGTGCCAGCAGGTTCCCGCTCAGCAATGAGCAGTTCTTC
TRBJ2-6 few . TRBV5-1 CASSLRTASGANVLTF TGCGCCAGCAGCCTCCGGACAGCCTCTGGGGCCAACGTCCTGACTTTC